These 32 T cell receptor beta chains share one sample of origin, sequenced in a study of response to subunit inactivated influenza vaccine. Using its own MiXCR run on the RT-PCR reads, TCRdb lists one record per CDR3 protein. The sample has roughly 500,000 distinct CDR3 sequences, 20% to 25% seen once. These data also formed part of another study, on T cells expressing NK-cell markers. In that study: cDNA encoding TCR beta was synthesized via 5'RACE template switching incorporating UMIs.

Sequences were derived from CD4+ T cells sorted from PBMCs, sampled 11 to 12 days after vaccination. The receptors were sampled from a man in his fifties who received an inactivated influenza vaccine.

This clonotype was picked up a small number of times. The CDR3 reads CASSVNGQYLNEQFF. The CDR3 coding sequence is TGTGCCAGCAGTGTAAATGGACAGTATCTGAATGAGCAGTTCTTC. The chain uses TRBV2 and TRBJ2-1, with D tentatively TRBD1 (6 bases). The CDR3 runs to 15 residues. Germline CDR1 is SNHLY and CDR2 is FYNNEI. The ends were cut back, 4 bases at V and 7 bases at J, with 17 bases in the middle.

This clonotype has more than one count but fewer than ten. The CDR3 loop is CSVRTGANTEAFF. Here the CDR3 DNA reads TGCAGCGTTCGGACAGGGGCGAACACTGAAGCTTTCTTT. The chain employs TRBV29-1 and TRBJ1-1; TRBD1 matches 9 bases. Losses at the gene ends were 5 bases for V and 1 base for J; bases not matched to a gene: 2. Germline values: CDR1 SQVTM, CDR2 ANQGSEA. This CDR3 is 13 amino acids long.

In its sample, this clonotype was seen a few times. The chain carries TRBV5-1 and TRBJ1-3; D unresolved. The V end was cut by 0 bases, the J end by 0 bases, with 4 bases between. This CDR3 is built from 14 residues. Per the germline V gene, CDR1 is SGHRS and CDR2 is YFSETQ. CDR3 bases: TGCGCCAGCAGCTTGGGTTACTCTGGAAACACCATATATTTT. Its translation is CASSLGYSGNTIYF.

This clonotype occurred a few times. The CDR3 region is CASSAGELADETQYF. The CDR3 region has the DNA TGTGCCAGCAGCGCTGGGGAGCTCGCTGATGAGACCCAGTACTTC. V gene TRBV9 combines with J gene TRBJ2-5; D may be TRBD2 (5 bases). Per germline, CDR1 SGDLS and CDR2 YYNGEE. The CDR3 contains 15 residues. Trimming stripped 3 bases from V and 5 bases from J, with 17 bases between.

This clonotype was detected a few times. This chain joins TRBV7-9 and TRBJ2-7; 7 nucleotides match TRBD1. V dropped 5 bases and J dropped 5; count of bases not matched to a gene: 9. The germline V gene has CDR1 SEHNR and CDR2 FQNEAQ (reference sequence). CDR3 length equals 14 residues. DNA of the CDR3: TGTGCCAGCAGCCCAGCAGGGGGTATAAACGAGCAGTACTTC. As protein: CASSPAGGINEQYF.

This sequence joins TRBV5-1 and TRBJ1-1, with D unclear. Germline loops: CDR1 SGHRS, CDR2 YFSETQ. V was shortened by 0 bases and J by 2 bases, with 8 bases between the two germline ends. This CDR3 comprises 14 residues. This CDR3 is CASSLAGFNTEAFF. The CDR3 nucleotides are TGCGCCAGCAGCTTGGCAGGTTTTAACACTGAAGCTTTCTTT.

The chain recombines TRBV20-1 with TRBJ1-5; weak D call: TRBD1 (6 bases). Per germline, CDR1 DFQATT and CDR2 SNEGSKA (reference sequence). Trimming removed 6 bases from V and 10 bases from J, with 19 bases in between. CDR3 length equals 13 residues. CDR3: CSAPTLTGGPQHF. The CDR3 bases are TGCAGTGCCCCGACCTTGACAGGAGGTCCCCAGCATTTT.

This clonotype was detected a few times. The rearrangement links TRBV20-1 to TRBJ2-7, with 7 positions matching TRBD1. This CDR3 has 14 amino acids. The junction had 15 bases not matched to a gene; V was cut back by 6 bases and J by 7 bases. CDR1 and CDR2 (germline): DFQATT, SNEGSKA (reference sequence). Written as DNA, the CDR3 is TGCAGTGCGGGCGGACAGGTGCTCACGGGGGAGCAGTACTTC. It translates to CSAGGQVLTGEQYF.

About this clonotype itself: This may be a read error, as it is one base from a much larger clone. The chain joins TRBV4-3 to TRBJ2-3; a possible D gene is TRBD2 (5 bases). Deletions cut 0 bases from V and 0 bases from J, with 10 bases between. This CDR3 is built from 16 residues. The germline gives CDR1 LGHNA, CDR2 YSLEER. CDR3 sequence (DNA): TGCGCCAGCAGCCAAGATCGGGGATTTAGCACAGATACGCAGTATTTT. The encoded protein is CASSQDRGFSTDTQYF.

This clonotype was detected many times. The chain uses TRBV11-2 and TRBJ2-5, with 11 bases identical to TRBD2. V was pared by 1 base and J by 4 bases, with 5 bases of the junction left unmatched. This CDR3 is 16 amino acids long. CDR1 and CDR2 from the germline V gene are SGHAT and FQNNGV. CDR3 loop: CASSLVLAGVGETQYF. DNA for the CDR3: TGTGCCAGCAGCTTAGTACTAGCGGGAGTCGGAGAGACCCAGTACTTC.

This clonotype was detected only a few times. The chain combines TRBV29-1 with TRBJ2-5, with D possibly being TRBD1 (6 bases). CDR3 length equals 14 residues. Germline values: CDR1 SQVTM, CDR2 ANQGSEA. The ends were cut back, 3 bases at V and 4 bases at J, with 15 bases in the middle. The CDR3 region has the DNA TGCAGCGTTGATACAGGGTTTTTACCAGAGACCCAGTACTTC. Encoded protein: CSVDTGFLPETQYF. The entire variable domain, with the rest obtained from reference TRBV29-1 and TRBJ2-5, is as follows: SAVISQKPSRDICQRGTSLTIQCQVDSQVTMMFWYRQQPGQSLTLIATANQGSEATYESGFVIDKFPISRPNLTFSTLTVSNMSPEDSSIYLCSVDTGFLPETQYFGPGTRLLVL.

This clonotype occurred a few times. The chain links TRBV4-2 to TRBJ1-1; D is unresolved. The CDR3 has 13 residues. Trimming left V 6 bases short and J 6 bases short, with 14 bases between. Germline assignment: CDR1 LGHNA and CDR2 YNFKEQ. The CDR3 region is CASRRTESPEAFF. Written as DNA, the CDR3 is TGTGCCAGCAGACGGACTGAAAGCCCTGAAGCTTTCTTT.

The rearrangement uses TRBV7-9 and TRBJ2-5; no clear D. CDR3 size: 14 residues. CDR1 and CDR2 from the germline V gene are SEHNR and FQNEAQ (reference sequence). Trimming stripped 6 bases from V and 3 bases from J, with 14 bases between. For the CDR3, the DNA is TGTGCCAGCAGGACCTCCGCCTTCGAAGAGACCCAGTACTTC. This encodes CASRTSAFEETQYF.

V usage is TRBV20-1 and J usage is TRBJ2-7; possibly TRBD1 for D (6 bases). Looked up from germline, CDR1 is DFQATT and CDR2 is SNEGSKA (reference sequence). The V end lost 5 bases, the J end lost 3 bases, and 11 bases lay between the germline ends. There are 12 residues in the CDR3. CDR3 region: CSACPDSYEQYF. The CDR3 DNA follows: TGCAGTGCTTGCCCGGACAGCTACGAGCAGTACTTC.

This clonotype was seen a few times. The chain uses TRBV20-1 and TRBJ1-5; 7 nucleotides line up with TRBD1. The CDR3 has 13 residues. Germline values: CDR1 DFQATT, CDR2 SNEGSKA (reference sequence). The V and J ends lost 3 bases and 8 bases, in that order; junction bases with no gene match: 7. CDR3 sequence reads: CSASRQGMEPQHF. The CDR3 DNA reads TGCAGTGCTAGTAGACAGGGAATGGAGCCCCAGCATTTT.

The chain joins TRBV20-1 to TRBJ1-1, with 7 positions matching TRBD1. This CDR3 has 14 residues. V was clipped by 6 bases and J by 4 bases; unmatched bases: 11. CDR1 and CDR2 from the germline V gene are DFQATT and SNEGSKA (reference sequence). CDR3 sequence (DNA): TGCAGTGCAAGACAGGGAGGAGTCTCCACTGAAGCTTTCTTT. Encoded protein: CSARQGGVSTEAFF.

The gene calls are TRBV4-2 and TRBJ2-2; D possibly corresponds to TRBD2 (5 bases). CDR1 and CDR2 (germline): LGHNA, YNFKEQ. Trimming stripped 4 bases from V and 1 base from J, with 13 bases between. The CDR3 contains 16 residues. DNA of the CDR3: TGTGCCAGCAGCCGCAGGACTGGGCAGAACACCGGGGAGCTGTTTTTT. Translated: CASSRRTGQNTGELFF.

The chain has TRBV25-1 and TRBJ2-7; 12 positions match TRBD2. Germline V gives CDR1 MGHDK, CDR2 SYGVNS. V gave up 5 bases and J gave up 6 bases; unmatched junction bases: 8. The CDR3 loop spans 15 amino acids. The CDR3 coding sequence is TGTGCCAGCAGTTCTAGCGGGAGGGGGTATGGCGAGCAGTACTTC. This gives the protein CASSSSGRGYGEQYF.

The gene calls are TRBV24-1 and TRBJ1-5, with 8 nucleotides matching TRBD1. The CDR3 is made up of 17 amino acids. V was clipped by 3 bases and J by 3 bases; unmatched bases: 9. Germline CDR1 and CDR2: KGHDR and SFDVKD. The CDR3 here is CATSDPGQGGSNQPQHF. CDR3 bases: TGTGCCACCAGTGATCCCGGACAGGGTGGGTCCAATCAGCCCCAGCATTTT.

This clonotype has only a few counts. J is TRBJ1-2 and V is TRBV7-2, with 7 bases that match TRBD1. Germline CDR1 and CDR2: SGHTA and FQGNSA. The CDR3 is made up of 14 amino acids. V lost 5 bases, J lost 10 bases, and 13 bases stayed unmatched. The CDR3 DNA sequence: TGTGCCAGCAGCAAGCCGGGACAGCTTCCGGCCTACACCTTC. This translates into CASSKPGQLPAYTF.

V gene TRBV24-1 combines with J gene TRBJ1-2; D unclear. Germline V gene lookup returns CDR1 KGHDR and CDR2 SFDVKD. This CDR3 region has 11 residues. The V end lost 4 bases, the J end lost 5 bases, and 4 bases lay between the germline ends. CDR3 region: CATSEGYGYTF. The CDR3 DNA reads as TGTGCCACCAGTGAGGGTTATGGCTACACCTTC.

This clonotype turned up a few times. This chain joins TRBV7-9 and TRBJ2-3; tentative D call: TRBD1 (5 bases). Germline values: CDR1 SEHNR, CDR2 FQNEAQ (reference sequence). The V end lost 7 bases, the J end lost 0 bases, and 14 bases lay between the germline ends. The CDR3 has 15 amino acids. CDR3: CASTLTVGSTDTQYF. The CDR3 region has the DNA TGTGCCAGCACCTTGACAGTGGGAAGCACAGATACGCAGTATTTT.

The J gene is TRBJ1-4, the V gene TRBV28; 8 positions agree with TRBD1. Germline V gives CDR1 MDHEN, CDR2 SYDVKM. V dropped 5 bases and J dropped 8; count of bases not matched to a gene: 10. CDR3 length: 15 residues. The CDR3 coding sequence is TGTGCCAGCAGTATCCCAGGACAGGGCTTGGAAAAACTGTTTTTT. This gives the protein CASSIPGQGLEKLFF.

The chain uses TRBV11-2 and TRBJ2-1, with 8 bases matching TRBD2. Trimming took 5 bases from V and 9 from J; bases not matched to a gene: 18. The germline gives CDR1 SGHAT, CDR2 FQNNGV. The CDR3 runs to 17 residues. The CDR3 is CASSLRRQAGVITEQFF. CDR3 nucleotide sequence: TGTGCCAGCAGCCTCCGCAGACAAGCGGGAGTGATCACTGAGCAGTTCTTC.

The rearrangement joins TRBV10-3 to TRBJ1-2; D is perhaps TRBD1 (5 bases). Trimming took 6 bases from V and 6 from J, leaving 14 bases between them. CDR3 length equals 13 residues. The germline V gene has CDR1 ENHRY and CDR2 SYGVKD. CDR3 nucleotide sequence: TGTGCCATCAGCTCCGGGACCGAAGATGGCTACACCTTC. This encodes CAISSGTEDGYTF.

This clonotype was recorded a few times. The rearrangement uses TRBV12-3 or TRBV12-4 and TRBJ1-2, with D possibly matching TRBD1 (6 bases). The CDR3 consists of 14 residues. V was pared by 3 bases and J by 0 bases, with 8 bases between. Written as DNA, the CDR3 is TGTGCCAGCAGTTTTGGGACAACTAACTATGGCTACACCTTC. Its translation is CASSFGTTNYGYTF.

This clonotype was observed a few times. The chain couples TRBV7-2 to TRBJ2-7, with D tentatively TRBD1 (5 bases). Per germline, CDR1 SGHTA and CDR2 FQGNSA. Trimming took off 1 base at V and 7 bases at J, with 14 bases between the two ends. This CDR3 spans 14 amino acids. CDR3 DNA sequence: TGTGCCAGCAGCTTAGGACGTTCCCCAGGGGAGCAGTACTTC. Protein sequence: CASSLGRSPGEQYF. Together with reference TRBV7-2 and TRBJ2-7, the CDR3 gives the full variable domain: GAGVSQSPSNKVTEKGKDVELRCDPISGHTALYWYRQSLGQGLEFLIYFQGNSAPDKSGLPSDRFSAERTGGSVSTLTIQRTQQEDSAVYLCASSLGRSPGEQYFGPGTRLTVT.

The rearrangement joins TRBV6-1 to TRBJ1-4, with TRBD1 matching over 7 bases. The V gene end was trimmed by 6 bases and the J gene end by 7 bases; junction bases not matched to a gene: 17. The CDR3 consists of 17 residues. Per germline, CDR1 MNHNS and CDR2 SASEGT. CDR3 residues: CASRFPAGQVEGEKLFF. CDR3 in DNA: TGTGCCAGCAGATTCCCTGCTGGACAGGTGGAGGGTGAAAAACTGTTTTTT.

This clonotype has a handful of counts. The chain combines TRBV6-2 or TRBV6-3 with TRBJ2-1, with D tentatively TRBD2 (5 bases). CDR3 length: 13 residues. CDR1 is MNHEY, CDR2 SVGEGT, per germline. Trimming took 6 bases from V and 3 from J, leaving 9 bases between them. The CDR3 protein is CASRSSSYNEQFF. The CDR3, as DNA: TGTGCCAGCAGGTCTAGCAGCTACAATGAGCAGTTCTTC.

CDR3 in amino acids: CASSRRGQAIFRGYTF. The CDR3 nucleotides read TGTGCCAGCAGTCGCCGGGGACAGGCCATTTTCAGAGGCTACACCTTC. This rearrangement joins TRBV12-3 or TRBV12-4 to TRBJ1-2, with 8 positions matching TRBD1. V was pared by 5 bases and J by 8 bases, with 16 bases of the junction left unmatched. This CDR3 is built from 16 residues.

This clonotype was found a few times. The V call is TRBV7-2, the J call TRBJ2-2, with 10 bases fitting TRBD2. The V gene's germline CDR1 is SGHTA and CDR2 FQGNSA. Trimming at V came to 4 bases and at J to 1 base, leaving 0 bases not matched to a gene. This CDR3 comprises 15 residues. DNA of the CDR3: TGTGCCAGCAGCTGGACTAGCGGGAACACCGGGGAGCTGTTTTTT. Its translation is CASSWTSGNTGELFF.

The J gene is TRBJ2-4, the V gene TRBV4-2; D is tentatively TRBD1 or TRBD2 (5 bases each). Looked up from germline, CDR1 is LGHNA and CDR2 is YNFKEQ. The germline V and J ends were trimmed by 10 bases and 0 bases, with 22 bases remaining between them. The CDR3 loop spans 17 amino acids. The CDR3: CAMGPGLSGLAKNIQYF. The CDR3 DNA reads TGTGCCATGGGCCCGGGGCTCTCGGGTTTAGCCAAAAACATTCAGTACTTC.